Listed here are 5 T cell receptor beta chains from one sample, sequenced in a study of beta chain features in type 1 diabetes. Expressed TCRB transcripts were sequenced, since all the RNA that had been isolated was reverse transcribed. Clones were sequenced by immunoSEQ multiplex PCR, and TCRdb holds only the in-frame ones, with some missing. The repertoire holds about 930,000 clones, with roughly a sixth as singletons. The sample taken for sequencing was naive CD4+ T cells from blood. The receptors were gathered from a woman younger than 35 in good health.

The chain links TRBV10-3 to TRBJ2-3; TRBD2 matches at 13 bases. J lost 4 bases, V lost 8 bases, and 3 bases had no gene match. The CDR3 is 14 residues long. Per the germline V gene, CDR1 is ENHRY and CDR2 is SYGVKD. As DNA, the CDR3 is TGTGCCATCCGACTAGCGGGGGGCTCAGATACGCAGTATTTT. It encodes CAIRLAGGSDTQYF.

This clone was recorded a few times. The J gene is TRBJ2-5, the V gene TRBV27; D possibly corresponds to TRBD1 (5 bases). The J call could be wrong; TRBJ2-7 is a better fit for the DNA end. The germline CDR1 and CDR2 sequences are MNHEY and SMNVEV (reference sequence). The CDR3 consists of 14 residues. The CDR3 spells CASRGWGGSYEQYF. The CDR3 region has the DNA TGTGCCAGCAGGGGCTGGGGCGGCTCCTACGAGCAGTACTTC.

This chain uses TRBV6-4 with TRBJ2-1; weak D call: TRBD2 (5 bases). Trimming removed 7 bases from V and 4 bases from J, with 8 bases in between. Germline V gives CDR1 MRHNA, CDR2 SNTAGT. The CDR3 has 12 residues. The CDR3: CASNGRYNEQFF. The CDR3 DNA reads TGTGCCAGCAATGGGAGATACAATGAGCAGTTCTTC.

Only a few counts were recorded for this clone. V usage is TRBV4-3 and J usage is TRBJ2-3; D may correspond to TRBD1 or TRBD2 (5 bases each). The germline gives CDR1 LGHNA, CDR2 YSLEER. Trimming pared 1 base from V and 9 bases from J, leaving 17 bases between. The CDR3 has 15 amino acids. The CDR3 sequence: CASSQGRGTRSTQYF. The CDR3 coding sequence is TGCGCCAGCAGCCAAGGACGTGGGACCCGATCCACGCAGTATTTT.

With respect to this clone: A junction boundary mismatches the germline segment, possibly from a read error. Other DNA sequences in the sample encode the same CDR3. This chain uses TRBV7-9 with TRBJ2-3, with D possibly matching TRBD1 (5 bases). Germline V lookup: CDR1 SEHNR, CDR2 FQNEAQ (reference sequence). The CDR3 length is 15 residues. CDR3 sequence: CASSVIGQRSDTQYF. The CDR3 DNA sequence: TGTGCCAGCAGCGTAATCGGACAAAGATCAGACACGCAGTATTTT.